The 22 T cell receptor beta chains below were found in one sample sequenced in a study of CD8 T cells in ankylosing spondylitis (dated by TCRdb to 2016 to 2017). Study-wide findings and limitations: A TCR beta motif of several highly homologous amino acid variants appeared characteristic of blood from ankylosing spondylitis patients.

These receptors have no known antigen. The receptor library was made with 5' RACE. Sequencing instrument: Illumina HiSeq 2500. TCRdb passed the public sequencing reads through fastp at Q25 and MiXCR, retaining productive beta sequences. Every entry covers one CDR3 protein and lists the most common genes and DNA from its rows. This sample gives 350,000 or so distinct CDR3 sequences in total; around 8% of them show up just once. The ten largest clones represent roughly 15% of the sample. Sequenced sample: blood, either unsorted or a sorted T cell fraction (not recorded which). The receptor source for this set is a male donor with ankylosing spondylitis.

This clonotype was seen at least ten times. The V call is TRBV20-1, the J call TRBJ2-1; perhaps TRBD1 as D (5 bases). The germline V and J ends were trimmed by 4 bases and 5 bases, with 12 bases remaining between them. Germline CDR1 reads DFQATT; CDR2 reads SNEGSKA (reference sequence). CDR3 length equals 13 residues. CDR3 region: CSATGFLDNEQFF. The CDR3 region has the DNA TGCAGTGCTACAGGGTTCTTAGACAATGAGCAGTTCTTC.

The chain joins TRBV18 to TRBJ2-3; no clear D. V lost 2 bases and J lost 1, with 13 bases in between. The CDR3 loop spans 16 amino acids. Germline V gene sequence: CDR1 KGHSH, CDR2 LQKENI. CDR3 sequence (DNA): TGTGCCAGCTCACCAATGTCGGAAATGGGCACAGATACGCAGTATTTT. It specifies CASSPMSEMGTDTQYF. The whole variable domain, remainder taken from reference TRBV18 and TRBJ2-3, is NAGVMQNPRHLVRRRGQEARLRCSPMKGHSHVYWYRQLPEEGLKFMVYLQKENIIDESGMPKERFSAEFPKEGPSILRIQQVVRGDSAAYFCASSPMSEMGTDTQYFGPGTRLTVL.

This clonotype occurred a few times. This rearrangement joins TRBV7-9 to TRBJ2-1; no definite D call. Germline V gene data show CDR1 as SEHNR and CDR2 as FQNEAQ (reference sequence). This CDR3 spans 12 amino acids. V was pared by 7 bases and J by 6 bases, with 10 bases between. CDR3: CASTVVVNEQFF. CDR3 nucleotides: TGTGCCAGCACCGTAGTAGTCAATGAGCAGTTCTTC.

The genes are TRBV15 and TRBJ2-5; D is uncertain. Trimming stripped 0 bases from V and 5 bases from J, with 16 bases between. This CDR3 is built from 16 residues. Germline V gene data show CDR1 as LNHNV and CDR2 as YYDKDF (reference sequence). CDR3 coding DNA: TGTGCCACCAGCAGAGAAACTGATATTGGTAGGGAGACCCAGTACTTC. This codes for CATSRETDIGRETQYF.

The sample holds a few counts of this clonotype. J is TRBJ1-4 and V is TRBV15; D is ambiguous. Germline V gives CDR1 LNHNV, CDR2 YYDKDF (reference sequence). Trimming removed 0 bases at V and 6 bases at J, with 5 bases between. CDR3 length: 13 residues. The CDR3 DNA is TGTGCCACCAGCAGAGATCTTGATGAAAAACTGTTTTTT. This gives the protein CATSRDLDEKLFF.

This clonotype has a handful of counts. The chain joins TRBV7-2 to TRBJ2-2; D remains ambiguous. Between the trimmed V and J ends, which lost 0 bases and 5 bases, there was a span of 7 bases. This CDR3 is built from 14 residues. Germline assignment: CDR1 SGHTA and CDR2 FQGNSA. As DNA, the CDR3 is TGTGCCAGCAGCTTAGCTTTCCAAACCGGGGAGCTGTTTTTT. Its translation: CASSLAFQTGELFF.

This clonotype was seen more than once but under ten times. The rearrangement joins TRBV24-1 to TRBJ2-2; D not certain. Trimming shortened V by 4 bases and J by 1 base, and 3 bases separated the two germline ends. The CDR3 covers 13 residues. Germline CDR1 KGHDR, CDR2 SFDVKD. CDR3 amino acids: CATSDQNTGELFF. CDR3 nucleotides: TGTGCCACCAGTGACCAGAACACCGGGGAGCTGTTTTTT.

This clonotype was seen more than once but under ten times. This sequence joins TRBV20-1 and TRBJ2-1, with TRBD2 as a possible D gene (6 bases). The V gene's germline CDR1 is DFQATT and CDR2 SNEGSKA (reference sequence). Trimming cost V 5 bases and J 8 bases, with 16 bases left between them. This CDR3 has 13 amino acids. CDR3 sequence reads: CSASRTTGHEQFF. CDR3 in DNA: TGCAGTGCTTCTAGGACTACTGGTCATGAGCAGTTCTTC.

In its sample, this clonotype was seen many times. V usage is TRBV12-3 or TRBV12-4 and J usage is TRBJ2-7; D may correspond to TRBD1 or TRBD2 (6 bases each). V was pared by 8 bases and J by 6 bases, with 14 bases between. The CDR3 consists of 12 residues. CDR3 sequence reads: CASGYGGPEQYF. CDR3 in DNA: TGTGCCAGCGGATACGGGGGCCCCGAGCAGTACTTC.

This clonotype was observed a handful of times. V is TRBV27 and J is TRBJ1-5; D possibly corresponds to TRBD1 (5 bases). The V end was cut by 2 bases, the J end by 3 bases, with 11 bases between. The germline gives CDR1 MNHEY, CDR2 SMNVEV (reference sequence). The CDR3 contains 15 residues. Here the CDR3 DNA reads TGTGCCAGCAGTTTAATCAGGACAAACAATCAGCCCCAGCATTTT. It specifies CASSLIRTNNQPQHF.

This clonotype occurred many times. The chain uses TRBV29-1 and TRBJ1-1; D uncertain. There are 15 residues in the CDR3. V shed 0 bases and J shed 4 bases, with 15 bases lying between them. Per germline, CDR1 SQVTM and CDR2 ANQGSEA. CDR3 amino acids: CSVEDQNSSSTEAFF. The DNA of the CDR3 is TGCAGCGTTGAAGATCAGAACTCAAGTTCCACTGAAGCTTTCTTT. Together with reference TRBV29-1 and TRBJ1-1, the CDR3 gives the full variable domain: SAVISQKPSRDICQRGTSLTIQCQVDSQVTMMFWYRQQPGQSLTLIATANQGSEATYESGFVIDKFPISRPNLTFSTLTVSNMSPEDSSIYLCSVEDQNSSSTEAFFGQGTRLTVV.

The sample holds many counts of this clonotype. This chain's CDR3 is CASSPSGAAYEQYF. CDR3 nucleotides: TGCGCCAGCAGCCCCAGCGGGGCTGCCTACGAGCAGTACTTC. The chain has TRBV4-1 and TRBJ2-7; 7 bases are shared with TRBD2. Germline CDR1 is MGHRA and CDR2 is YSYEKL. The CDR3 runs 14 residues. V was pared by 4 bases and J by 2 bases, with 5 bases of the junction left unmatched.

This clonotype was picked up many times. The chain carries TRBV4-1 and TRBJ2-4; D perhaps matches TRBD2 (6 bases). The CDR3 is 15 residues long. Trimming left V 3 bases short and J 14 bases short, with 23 bases between. CDR1 and CDR2 from the germline V gene are MGHRA and YSYEKL. The CDR3 loop reads CASSQPNRFASEKYF. CDR3 nucleotide sequence: TGCGCCAGCAGCCAGCCAAACCGATTCGCTAGCGAAAAGTACTTC.

This clonotype occurred a few times. V gene TRBV6-1 combines with J gene TRBJ1-5; a possible D gene is TRBD1 (5 bases). The CDR3 length is 14 residues. Trimming took off 6 bases at V and 7 bases at J, with 16 bases between the two ends. CDR1 and CDR2 (germline): MNHNS, SASEGT. In DNA, the CDR3 is TGTGCCAGCAGCCGGGACCCGAGGGACCAGCCCCAGCATTTT. Its protein product is CASSRDPRDQPQHF.

About this clonotype itself: A much larger clone differs from this one at a single base, so this may be a read error. V is TRBV20-1 and J is TRBJ2-5, with 12 nucleotides matching TRBD2. Germline values: CDR1 DFQATT, CDR2 SNEGSKA (reference sequence). V trimming: 7 bases; J trimming: 5 bases; junction bases outside the gene matches: 17. The length of the CDR3 is 17 residues. CDR3 loop: CSVSPTSGRLSSETQYF. CDR3 DNA sequence: TGCAGTGTTAGCCCCACTAGCGGGAGGTTGAGTTCGGAGACCCAGTACTTC.

This rearrangement joins TRBV4-2 to TRBJ2-7; D might be TRBD1 (5 bases). Germline CDR1 is LGHNA and CDR2 is YNFKEQ. The CDR3 has 14 residues. Trimming pared 1 base from V and 4 bases from J, leaving 11 bases between. CDR3 region: CASSQGDRGYEQYF. As DNA, the CDR3 is TGTGCCAGCAGCCAAGGTGATAGGGGTTACGAGCAGTACTTC.

This clonotype was picked up many times. The rearrangement uses TRBV20-1 and TRBJ1-4; D remains ambiguous. Per germline, CDR1 DFQATT and CDR2 SNEGSKA (reference sequence). The V gene lost 0 bases and the J gene lost 7 bases, with 18 bases spanning the gap. This CDR3 comprises 16 residues. DNA for the CDR3: TGCAGTGCTAGAGATCGGCGTGGGGTTTCTAGTGAAAAACTGTTTTTT. Translation: CSARDRRGVSSEKLFF.

This clonotype has only a few counts. The rearrangement links TRBV14 to TRBJ1-2; D remains ambiguous. Between the trimmed V and J ends, which lost 3 bases and 2 bases, there was a span of 7 bases. This CDR3 has 13 residues. Germline V gene lookup returns CDR1 SGHDN and CDR2 FVKESK. CDR3 DNA: TGTGCCAGCAGCCATACCAGAAACTATGGCTACACCTTC. It yields the protein CASSHTRNYGYTF.

This clonotype was observed many times. V and J are TRBV6-5 and TRBJ1-2; possible D gene TRBD1, 5 bases. V was clipped by 1 base and J by 3 bases, with 15 bases between them. The CDR3 spans 16 residues. Germline CDR1 and CDR2: MNHEY and SVGAGI. Here the CDR3 DNA reads TGTGCCAGCAGTTACTGGCTCAGGGAGGAGGACTATGGCTACACCTTC. As protein: CASSYWLREEDYGYTF.

This clonotype was counted many times. The V and J genes are TRBV25-1 and TRBJ2-5; D remains unclear. Germline CDR1 reads MGHDK; CDR2 reads SYGVNS. This CDR3 contains 12 residues. The germline V and J ends were trimmed by 1 base and 4 bases, with 4 bases remaining between them. CDR3 nucleotide sequence: TGTGCCAGCAGTGAATGGGCAGAGACCCAGTACTTC. Protein: CASSEWAETQYF. Full variable domain (outside the CDR3, taken from reference TRBV25-1 and TRBJ2-5): EADIYQTPRYLVIGTGKKITLECSQTMGHDKMYWYQQDPGMELHLIHYSYGVNSTEKGDLSSESTVSRIRTEHFPLTLESARPSHTSQYLCASSEWAETQYFGPGTRLLVL.

This clonotype was picked up a small number of times. J is TRBJ1-5 and V is TRBV18; TRBD1 aligns across 8 bases. Germline CDR1 is KGHSH and CDR2 is LQKENI. V gave up 0 bases and J gave up 5 bases; unmatched junction bases: 9. The CDR3 consists of 17 residues. The CDR3 spells CASSPPGRARGHQPQHF. CDR3 bases: TGTGCCAGCTCACCACCCGGTCGTGCCAGGGGGCATCAGCCCCAGCATTTT.

The chain carries TRBV28 and TRBJ2-7, with D unresolved. This CDR3 has 12 residues. Germline assignment: CDR1 MDHEN and CDR2 SYDVKM. V lost 4 bases and J 8 bases, leaving 12 bases between the germline ends. In nucleotides, the CDR3 is TGTGCCAGCAGTTCATCCGATCTCAAGCAGTACTTC. Translated, it gives CASSSSDLKQYF.